Each of the 24 T cell receptor beta chains below was sequenced from the same sample in a study of CD8+CD57+ T cells in acquired aplastic anemia. Investigators profiled TCR beta VDJ and CDR3 from genomic DNA template. TCRdb reprocessed the reads via MiXCR and lists one record per CDR3 protein. The data hold 150,000 to 200,000 distinct CDR3 sequences, with 64% observed a single time. The sample comprised sorted CD4+, CD8+, or CD8+CD57+ T cells (not recorded which) from PBMCs. Receptors originate from a human donor with severe aplastic anemia or a healthy control (not recorded which).

The V and J genes are TRBV25-1 and TRBJ1-2; D possibly corresponds to TRBD1 (6 bases). CDR3 size: 15 residues. The V gene lost 2 bases and the J gene lost 3 bases, with 13 bases spanning the gap. In germline, CDR1 is MGHDK, CDR2 SYGVNS. The CDR3 loop is CASSEIGGLDYGYTF. CDR3 sequence (DNA): TGTGCCAGCAGTGAAATCGGGGGGCTCGACTATGGCTACACCTTC.

This clonotype has ten or more counts. The chain joins TRBV6-5 to TRBJ1-1; D not resolved. With 0 bases removed from V and 5 bases from J, the gap between germline ends came to 10 bases. CDR3 length: 14 amino acids. CDR1 and CDR2 from the germline V gene are MNHEY and SVGAGI. The DNA of the CDR3 is TGTGCCAGCAGTTACTCGATAGAGGGTACTGAAGCTTTCTTT. Residues: CASSYSIEGTEAFF.

The V call is TRBV7-6, the J call TRBJ2-1, with a possible D match to TRBD1 (6 bases). This CDR3 is built from 15 residues. Between the trimmed V and J ends, which lost 5 bases and 7 bases, there was a span of 18 bases. Germline CDR1 and CDR2: SGHVS and FNYEAQ. CDR3 sequence reads: CASSQGRSKANEQFF. In DNA form, the CDR3 reads TGTGCCAGCAGCCAGGGGCGGAGTAAGGCGAATGAGCAGTTCTTC.

The V and J genes are TRBV7-7 and TRBJ2-5; unclear D gene. V lost 4 bases to trimming and J lost 3 bases, with 9 bases between them. The CDR3 has 13 amino acids. CDR1 and CDR2 from the germline V gene are SSHAT and FNYEAQ (reference sequence). CDR3: CASSSLRKETQYF. CDR3 sequence (DNA): TGTGCCAGCAGCTCTCTAAGAAAAGAGACCCAGTACTTC.

J is TRBJ2-2 and V is TRBV7-6, with D tentatively TRBD1 (6 bases). Germline V gives CDR1 SGHVS, CDR2 FNYEAQ. CDR3 size: 16 residues. This chain's CDR3 is CTGSLGQGSNTGELFF. CDR3 in DNA: TGTACCGGCAGCTTAGGGCAGGGGTCGAACACCGGGGAGCTGTTTTTT.

Ten or more counts support this clonotype. The rearrangement joins TRBV13 to TRBJ2-5; 10 nucleotides line up with TRBD2. This CDR3 comprises 18 residues. The junction had 14 bases not matched to a gene; V was cut back by 2 bases and J by 5 bases. The germline V gene has CDR1 PRHDT and CDR2 FYEKMQ (reference sequence). The DNA of the CDR3 is TGTGCCAGCAGCTTAAGTGTAGCGGGGGGACCCCCCGGGGAGACCCAGTACTTC. It yields the protein CASSLSVAGGPPGETQYF. Complete variable domain (other parts from reference TRBV13 and TRBJ2-5): AAGVIQSPRHLIKEKRETATLKCYPIPRHDTVYWYQQGPGQDPQFLISFYEKMQSDKGSIPDRFSAQQFSDYHSELNMSSLELGDSALYFCASSLSVAGGPPGETQYFGPGTRLLVL.

The chain links TRBV27 to TRBJ2-7, with D maybe TRBD1 (7 bases). This CDR3 region has 16 residues. The V and J ends lost 0 bases and 0 bases respectively, with 12 bases between them. The germline CDR1 and CDR2 sequences are MNHEY and SMNVEV (reference sequence). The CDR3 DNA follows: TGTGCCAGCAGTTTATCGGAGGGACAGAGCTCCTACGAGCAGTACTTC. Residues: CASSLSEGQSSYEQYF.

This clonotype turned up a few times. The rearrangement joins TRBV7-8 to TRBJ1-2; 9 bases are a match to TRBD1. The junction had 1 base not matched to a gene; V was cut back by 5 bases and J by 6 bases. CDR3 length: 12 amino acids. The germline CDR1 and CDR2 sequences are SGHVS and FQNEAQ. CDR3 region: CASSRTGDGYTF. The CDR3 DNA sequence: TGTGCCAGCAGCAGGACAGGGGATGGCTACACCTTC. Drawing the rest from reference TRBV7-8 and TRBJ1-2, the complete variable domain is GAGVSQSPRYKVAKRGQDVALRCDPISGHVSLFWYQQALGQGPEFLTYFQNEAQLDKSGLPSDRFFAERPEGSVSTLKIQRTQQEDSAVYLCASSRTGDGYTFGSGTRLTVV.

This clonotype has a single count. J is TRBJ1-6 and V is TRBV25-1; D may be TRBD1 (5 bases). The CDR3 sequence is 15 residues long. V lost 1 base to trimming and J lost 10 bases, with 14 bases between them. Germline CDR1 MGHDK, CDR2 SYGVNS. CDR3 nucleotides: TGTGCCAGCAGTGAATGGGGGGAGTCTTACTCACCCCTCCACTTT. This translates into CASSEWGESYSPLHF.

As DNA, the CDR3 is TGTGCCACCAGTGAGGGGGGTGAAGAGACCCAGTACTTC. Its protein is CATSEGGEETQYF. The chain employs TRBV24-1 and TRBJ2-5, with D possibly TRBD2 on 6 matching bases. V dropped 4 bases and J dropped 3 bases, with 8 bases sitting between them. The CDR3 has 13 amino acids. CDR1 and CDR2 from the germline V gene are KGHDR and SFDVKD.

This clonotype was seen ten or more times. The rearrangement joins TRBV7-3 to TRBJ1-1; D perhaps matches TRBD1 (6 bases). This CDR3 is 14 amino acids long. Germline values: CDR1 SGHTA, CDR2 FQGTGA. Deletions cut 5 bases from V and 6 bases from J, with 16 bases between. The CDR3 spells CASSLDSGGPEAFF. CDR3 DNA: TGTGCCAGCAGCCTAGACTCGGGGGGGCCTGAAGCTTTCTTT.

V and J are TRBV7-2 and TRBJ1-1, with 7 bases fitting TRBD1. The trim removed 5 bases at V and 1 base at J, leaving 10 bases unmatched. Looked up from germline, CDR1 is SGHTA and CDR2 is FQGNSA. CDR3 size: 16 residues. The DNA for the CDR3 is TGTGCCAGCAGCCTCCGGGACAGATTTCCGAACACTGAAGCTTTCTTT. This sequence encodes CASSLRDRFPNTEAFF.

This chain joins TRBV19 and TRBJ2-7; D is possibly TRBD1 (6 bases). The CDR3 has 12 amino acids. V lost 8 bases and J lost 5, with 13 bases in between. Germline lookup yields CDR1 LNHDA and CDR2 SQIVND (reference sequence). Here the CDR3 DNA reads TGTGCCAGTCGAAGGGGGATCCACGAGCAGTACTTC. The encoded protein is CASRRGIHEQYF.

The chain is built from TRBV15 and TRBJ2-4; D is unclear. The germline gives CDR1 LNHNV, CDR2 YYDKDF (reference sequence). The CDR3 runs 14 residues. The germline V and J ends were trimmed by 1 base and 3 bases, with 7 bases remaining between them. The CDR3 DNA follows: TGTGCCACCAGCAGAGCGGGCAGCAAAAACATTCAGTACTTC. Translating it yields CATSRAGSKNIQYF.

The chain carries TRBV7-2 and TRBJ2-1; 10 bases map to TRBD2. This CDR3 is 15 amino acids long. The V gene's germline CDR1 is SGHTA and CDR2 FQGNSA. The trim removed 4 bases at V and 5 bases at J, leaving 5 bases unmatched. The CDR3 DNA reads as TGTGCCAGCAGCTCAGCGGGGGGGCCGGACAATGAGCAGTTCTTC. It translates to CASSSAGGPDNEQFF.

The rearrangement uses TRBV5-1 and TRBJ2-1; 12 positions match TRBD1. Losses at the gene ends were 5 bases for V and 9 bases for J; bases not matched to a gene: 9. Germline V CDR1 and CDR2: SGHRS, YFSETQ. The CDR3 is 15 residues long. CDR3 DNA: TGCGCCAGCAGTAATACCGGGACAGGGGGCTTTGAGCAGTTCTTC. Amino acid sequence: CASSNTGTGGFEQFF.

This clonotype has ten or more counts. The CDR3 is CASLGREKLFF. CDR3 nucleotide sequence: TGTGCCTCCCTCGGTCGAGAAAAACTGTTTTTT. The chain is built from TRBV2 and TRBJ1-4; D gene uncertain. The V gene lost 11 bases and the J gene lost 8 bases, with 12 bases spanning the gap. The germline CDR1 and CDR2 sequences are SNHLY and FYNNEI. This CDR3 has 11 amino acids.

This chain joins TRBV7-9 and TRBJ2-7; no definite D call. V was trimmed by 1 base and J by 7 bases, leaving 8 bases between them. Germline V gives CDR1 SEHNR, CDR2 FQNEAQ (reference sequence). This CDR3 is 12 amino acids long. For the CDR3, the DNA is TGTGCCAGCAGCTTAGTCGTCCAAGAGCAGTACTTC. This codes for CASSLVVQEQYF.

The gene calls are TRBV7-2 and TRBJ1-1; D is perhaps TRBD1 (5 bases). V shed 8 bases and J shed 8 bases, with 18 bases lying between them. This CDR3 contains 13 residues. Germline loops: CDR1 SGHTA, CDR2 FQGNSA. For the CDR3, the DNA is TGTGCCAGCCTGGGGACGCACGGGCTGGAAGCTTTCTTT. Amino acids: CASLGTHGLEAFF.

This clonotype was observed a few times. This chain connects TRBV25-1 to TRBJ1-6; no reliable D call. In germline, CDR1 is MGHDK, CDR2 SYGVNS. This CDR3 is built from 13 residues. V lost 8 bases and J lost 4, with 9 bases in between. The CDR3 nucleotides are TGTGCCAGCCAAGATGATTATAATTCACCCCTCCACTTT. Its protein is CASQDDYNSPLHF.

The chain recombines TRBV7-2 with TRBJ1-1, with 9 bases matching TRBD1. The V gene end was trimmed by 5 bases and the J gene end by 0 bases; junction bases not matched to a gene: 7. Germline loops: CDR1 SGHTA, CDR2 FQGNSA. CDR3 length: 16 residues. CDR3 protein: CASSTGTGNMNTEAFF. In nucleotides, the CDR3 is TGTGCCAGCAGCACAGGGACAGGGAACATGAACACTGAAGCTTTCTTT. The full variable domain, rest sourced from reference TRBV7-2 and TRBJ1-1, is GAGVSQSPSNKVTEKGKDVELRCDPISGHTALYWYRQSLGQGLEFLIYFQGNSAPDKSGLPSDRFSAERTGGSVSTLTIQRTQQEDSAVYLCASSTGTGNMNTEAFFGQGTRLTVV.

The chain combines TRBV24-1 with TRBJ2-3, with 10 positions matching TRBD1. V was pared by 1 base and J by 5 bases, with 17 bases of the junction left unmatched. The germline V gene encodes CDR1 KGHDR and CDR2 SFDVKD. The CDR3 is 20 residues long. The CDR3 here is CATSDFGLKAGTGEGDTQYF. CDR3 bases: TGTGCCACCAGTGATTTCGGGCTCAAAGCCGGGACAGGGGAAGGAGATACGCAGTATTTT.

V is TRBV5-6 and J is TRBJ2-7, with D perhaps being TRBD1 or TRBD2 (5 bases each). Germline lookup yields CDR1 SGHDT and CDR2 YYEEEE. The V end was cut by 4 bases, the J end by 3 bases, with 14 bases between. The CDR3 is 14 residues long. CDR3 in amino acids: CASSPGTAVYEQYF. The CDR3 DNA is TGTGCCAGCAGCCCCGGGACCGCGGTCTACGAGCAGTACTTC.

The chain is built from TRBV7-9 and TRBJ2-6, with D unresolved. CDR3 length: 17 residues. The germline gives CDR1 SEHNR, CDR2 FQNEAQ (reference sequence). Between the trimmed V and J ends, which lost 5 bases and 0 bases, there was a span of 14 bases. The CDR3 region is CASSVWTGRSGANVLTF. CDR3 nucleotide sequence: TGTGCCAGCAGCGTCTGGACCGGGCGCTCTGGGGCCAACGTCCTGACTTTC.